The 31 T cell receptor beta chains listed next were all sequenced from one sample in a study of regulatory T cells in long-lasting Graves disease. The time point was: persistent/refractory GD, antithyroid drugs over 5 years with positive TRAb. PBMC-extracted RNA yielded the TCR library. CDR3 regions were amplified by Arm-PCR using iRepertoire HTBI primers to build TCR beta libraries. In TCRdb, the multiplex PCR reads were re-called with MiXCR into one record per CDR3 protein. The sample has hundreds of thousands of distinct CDR3 sequences; around 21% are singletons. The sample consisted of peripheral blood mononuclear cells (PBMCs), taken when the disease was refractory, from a patient treated with antithyroid drugs. These receptors were taken from a female donor with Graves disease.

Comment on this clonotype: A much larger clone sits a single nucleotide away, making a read error possible. The chain employs TRBV5-4 and TRBJ1-4; D gene ambiguous. CDR3 length: 17 amino acids. Germline lookup yields CDR1 SGHNT and CDR2 YYREEE (reference sequence). The CDR3, as DNA: TGTACCAGCAGCTTGGAAACGCTACGCCCAACTAATGAAAAACTGTTTTTT. Translated: CTSSLETLRPTNEKLFF. Combining the CDR3 with reference TRBV5-4 and TRBJ1-4 gives the whole variable domain ETGVTQSPTHLIKTRGQQVTLRCSSQSGHNTVSWYQQALGQGPQFIFQYYREEENGRGNFPPRFSGLQFPNYSSELNVNALELDDSALYLCTSSLETLRPTNEKLFFGSGTQLSVL.

This clonotype is a singleton in its sample. The chain has TRBV2 and TRBJ2-3; the match to TRBD1 covers 7 bases. Germline V gene sequence: CDR1 SNHLY, CDR2 FYNNEI. The CDR3 consists of 15 residues. Losses at the gene ends were 8 bases for V and 3 bases for J; bases not matched to a gene: 11. The CDR3 here is CASRTRQGRTDTQYF. CDR3 in DNA: TGTGCCAGCCGAACCCGACAGGGTAGGACAGATACGCAGTATTTT.

The V and J genes are TRBV20-1 and TRBJ2-7, with 7 bases fitting TRBD2. Trimming at V came to 3 bases and at J to 3 bases, leaving 11 bases not matched to a gene. The germline V gene has CDR1 DFQATT and CDR2 SNEGSKA (reference sequence). The CDR3 loop spans 15 amino acids. Here the CDR3 DNA reads TGCAGTGCTAGCGGAAAGCTAGCGGTGAACTACGAGCAGTACTTC. This gives the protein CSASGKLAVNYEQYF.

The table lists this clonotype with a few counts. The chain links TRBV6-1 to TRBJ1-3; weak D call: TRBD1 (6 bases). The germline V and J ends were trimmed by 11 bases and 0 bases, with 14 bases remaining between them. From germline, CDR1 is MNHNS and CDR2 SASEGT. The CDR3 is 14 amino acids. The CDR3 reads CAGSRGASGNTIYF. The DNA of the CDR3 is TGTGCCGGCTCCCGGGGGGCCTCTGGAAACACCATATATTTT.

This clonotype was picked up many times. The J gene is TRBJ1-2, the V gene TRBV10-3, with a possible D match to TRBD1 (6 bases). V lost 4 bases to trimming and J lost 3 bases, with 15 bases between them. CDR3 length equals 15 residues. Germline loops: CDR1 ENHRY, CDR2 SYGVKD. The CDR3 sequence: CAISAWVQGDYGYTF. As DNA, the CDR3 is TGTGCCATCAGTGCTTGGGTACAGGGTGACTATGGCTACACCTTC.

At least ten counts were recorded for this clonotype. The rearrangement uses TRBV28 and TRBJ2-7, with D perhaps TRBD2 (6 bases). The V end was cut by 3 bases, the J end by 4 bases, with 16 bases between. Germline V CDR1 and CDR2: MDHEN, SYDVKM. This CDR3 has 15 residues. The CDR3 DNA sequence: TGTGCCAGCAGTTTTTTAGGGGACTTAGGGTACGAGCAGTACTTC. It encodes CASSFLGDLGYEQYF.

The genes are TRBV20-1 and TRBJ2-7; a possible D gene is TRBD1 (5 bases). Trimming pared 5 bases from V and 3 bases from J, leaving 14 bases between. This CDR3 is 13 amino acids long. CDR1 is DFQATT and CDR2 is SNEGSKA in the germline V gene (reference sequence). The DNA for the CDR3 is TGCAGTGCTTTCAATTCTGACAGCTACGAGCAGTACTTC. Translation: CSAFNSDSYEQYF.

The gene calls are TRBV30 and TRBJ2-4; D is undetermined. The germline gives CDR1 GTSNPN, CDR2 SVGIG (reference sequence). This CDR3 is built from 13 residues. The V and J ends lost 5 bases and 0 bases respectively, with 8 bases between them. The CDR3 DNA follows: TGTGCCTGGGCACGGGTAGCCAAAAACATTCAGTACTTC. Protein product: CAWARVAKNIQYF. Combining the CDR3 with reference TRBV30 and TRBJ2-4 gives the whole variable domain SQTIHQWPATLVQPVGSPLSLECTVEGTSNPNLYWYRQAAGRGLQLLFYSVGIGQISSEVPQNLSASRPQDRQFILSSKKLLLSDSGFYLCAWARVAKNIQYFGAGTRLSVL.

The chain uses TRBV20-1 and TRBJ2-4, with D unresolved. There are 16 residues in the CDR3. Trimming removed 5 bases at V and 5 bases at J, with 22 bases between. Germline CDR1 is DFQATT and CDR2 is SNEGSKA (reference sequence). CDR3 coding DNA: TGCAGTGCTGAAACCCCACAGAGCTTGGCGCAAAACATTCAGTACTTC. Protein product: CSAETPQSLAQNIQYF.

V usage is TRBV18 and J usage is TRBJ2-3; no definite D call. The length of the CDR3 is 12 residues. V was cut by 0 bases and J by 3 bases, with 1 base left in between. Germline lookup yields CDR1 KGHSH and CDR2 LQKENI. The CDR3, as DNA: TGTGCCAGCTCACCACCAACAGATACGCAGTATTTT. Protein: CASSPPTDTQYF.

This clonotype was seen a handful of times. The chain recombines TRBV20-1 with TRBJ1-2; TRBD1 agrees at 7 bases. CDR1 and CDR2 (germline): DFQATT, SNEGSKA (reference sequence). The CDR3 is made up of 13 amino acids. Trimming removed 3 bases from V and 7 bases from J; junction bases left unmatched: 8. The CDR3 sequence is CSARPGTEVGYTF. The CDR3 DNA is TGCAGTGCTAGGCCCGGGACAGAAGTTGGCTACACCTTC.

This clonotype occurred a few times. The chain has TRBV7-2 and TRBJ1-2, with D hard to call. Trimming took off 4 bases at V and 8 bases at J, with 17 bases between the two ends. CDR3 length: 14 amino acids. The germline CDR1 and CDR2 sequences are SGHTA and FQGNSA. CDR3 in amino acids: CASSSPTLSGGYTF. Written as DNA, the CDR3 is TGTGCCAGCAGCTCCCCTACTCTCTCTGGAGGCTACACCTTC.

Ten or more counts support this clonotype. This chain connects TRBV5-1 to TRBJ1-2, with D uncertain. V lost 5 bases and J 2 bases, leaving 13 bases between the germline ends. Germline-derived CDR1 and CDR2 are SGHRS and YFSETQ. The CDR3 sequence is 14 residues long. The CDR3 spells CASRKGGFNYGYTF. DNA for the CDR3: TGCGCCAGCAGGAAAGGAGGATTCAACTATGGCTACACCTTC.

Remarks on this clonotype: This may stem from a read error, because a much larger clone lies one nucleotide away. The chain employs TRBV6-1 and TRBJ2-2; D may be TRBD1 or TRBD2 (5 bases each). CDR1 is MNHNS and CDR2 is SASEGT in the germline V gene. CDR3 size: 16 residues. V lost 5 bases to trimming and J lost 1 base, with 14 bases between them. CDR3 amino acids: CASSIPGRGNTGELFF. CDR3 nucleotide sequence: TGTGCCAGCAGTATACCGGGACGGGGGAACACCGGGGAGCTGTTTTTT.

This clonotype has at least ten counts. The V call is TRBV27, the J call TRBJ2-5, with TRBD2 identical over 13 bases. There are 16 residues in the CDR3. In germline, CDR1 is MNHEY, CDR2 SMNVEV (reference sequence). Germline trimming cut 5 bases from V and 5 bases from J; bases unmatched to any gene: 8. CDR3 region: CASSPRTSGSDETQYF. CDR3 nucleotide sequence: TGTGCCAGCAGTCCAAGGACTAGCGGGAGTGATGAGACCCAGTACTTC.

This rearrangement joins TRBV5-1 to TRBJ2-6; 7 nucleotides align to TRBD2. Germline V gene sequence: CDR1 SGHRS, CDR2 YFSETQ. The junction had 14 bases not matched to a gene; V was cut back by 4 bases and J by 4 bases. The CDR3 contains 18 residues. The CDR3 coding sequence is TGCGCCAGCAGCCCCGCCCCCCCGGGGGGTCTGGGGGCCAACGTCCTGACTTTC. The encoded protein is CASSPAPPGGLGANVLTF.

This clonotype has a count of ten or more. The chain employs TRBV29-1 and TRBJ1-2, with D hard to call. Germline CDR1 and CDR2: SQVTM and ANQGSEA. This CDR3 has 14 residues. V lost 4 bases and J lost 0, with 12 bases in between. The CDR3 protein is CSVVAGRTNYGYTF. CDR3 nucleotide sequence: TGCAGCGTTGTAGCGGGCAGGACTAACTATGGCTACACCTTC.

J is TRBJ2-4 and V is TRBV25-1; D is uncertain. Trimming took off 1 base at V and 0 bases at J, with 13 bases between the two ends. The CDR3 consists of 17 residues. CDR1 and CDR2 (germline): MGHDK, SYGVNS. The CDR3 loop reads CASSELEGRLAKNIQYF. Written as DNA, the CDR3 is TGTGCCAGCAGTGAATTGGAAGGACGCTTAGCCAAAAACATTCAGTACTTC.

This clonotype occurred a few times. The CDR3 here is CSARVSPPPQGAGYGYTF. CDR3 sequence (DNA): TGCAGTGCTAGAGTCTCCCCCCCCCCACAGGGGGCGGGCTATGGCTACACCTTC. The chain employs TRBV20-1 and TRBJ1-2, with 9 bases lining up with TRBD1. The CDR3 runs to 18 residues. Germline CDR1 reads DFQATT; CDR2 reads SNEGSKA (reference sequence). The trim removed 1 base at V and 4 bases at J, leaving 16 bases unmatched.

The rearrangement joins TRBV19 to TRBJ2-5, with TRBD1 identical over 9 bases. The CDR3 is 15 amino acids. V trimming: 4 bases; J trimming: 1 base; junction bases outside the gene matches: 4. CDR1 and CDR2 (germline): LNHDA, SQIVND (reference sequence). The CDR3 sequence: CASSTLGQGQETQYF. The CDR3 coding sequence is TGTGCCAGTAGTACGCTGGGACAGGGCCAAGAGACCCAGTACTTC.

This clonotype showed up many times. This chain connects TRBV11-2 to TRBJ2-4; D unclear. The V and J ends lost 4 bases and 0 bases respectively, with 7 bases between them. The CDR3 consists of 14 residues. CDR1 is SGHAT and CDR2 is FQNNGV in the germline V gene. The CDR3 bases are TGTGCCAGCAGCTCCAGACTAGCCAAAAACATTCAGTACTTC. Translation gives CASSSRLAKNIQYF.

The chain combines TRBV9 with TRBJ2-5, with D hard to call. The CDR3 loop spans 14 amino acids. Germline V gene sequence: CDR1 SGDLS, CDR2 YYNGEE. The V and J ends lost 0 bases and 2 bases respectively, with 8 bases between them. CDR3: CASSVASIQETQYF. Here the CDR3 DNA reads TGTGCCAGCAGCGTAGCTTCCATTCAAGAGACCCAGTACTTC.

Many counts were recorded for this clonotype. The genes are TRBV3-1 and TRBJ2-7; 10 bases are a match to TRBD1. Per germline, CDR1 LGHDT and CDR2 YNNKEL (reference sequence). The CDR3 totals 14 residues. The V and J ends lost 1 base and 5 bases, in that order; junction bases with no gene match: 2. CDR3 sequence: CASSQGQGADEQYF. The CDR3 bases are TGTGCCAGCAGCCAAGGACAGGGGGCGGACGAGCAGTACTTC.

This chain links TRBV9 with TRBJ2-2; D uncertain. V shed 8 bases and J shed 1 base, with 9 bases lying between them. The germline V gene encodes CDR1 SGDLS and CDR2 YYNGEE. The CDR3 length is 13 residues. CDR3 residues: CASFSQNTGELFF. CDR3 DNA sequence: TGTGCCAGTTTCTCCCAGAACACCGGGGAGCTGTTTTTT.

The V call is TRBV7-9, the J call TRBJ2-7; 10 nucleotides align to TRBD1. Germline lookup yields CDR1 SEHNR and CDR2 FQNEAQ (reference sequence). With 3 bases clipped from V and 5 bases from J, the junction kept 4 bases outside the gene matches. The CDR3 loop spans 14 amino acids. The CDR3 sequence is CASSLTGGDDEQYF. CDR3 bases: TGTGCCAGCAGCTTGACAGGGGGCGACGACGAGCAGTACTTC.

This clonotype appeared a few times. V gene TRBV20-1 combines with J gene TRBJ1-5; a possible D gene is TRBD1 (6 bases). The germline V gene encodes CDR1 DFQATT and CDR2 SNEGSKA (reference sequence). Deletions cut 3 bases from V and 6 bases from J, with 15 bases between. This CDR3 is built from 14 residues. The CDR3 is CSASGGGGGQPQHF. The CDR3 DNA reads TGCAGTGCTAGCGGGGGGGGGGGCGGTCAGCCCCAGCATTTT.

This clonotype was observed at least ten times. The chain combines TRBV7-2 with TRBJ2-7; D gene uncertain. CDR1 and CDR2 from the germline V gene are SGHTA and FQGNSA. The CDR3 length is 12 residues. The germline V and J ends were trimmed by 3 bases and 6 bases, with 9 bases remaining between them. The CDR3 here is CASSFTGFEQYF. The CDR3 nucleotides read TGTGCCAGCAGCTTCACCGGGTTCGAGCAGTACTTC.

This clonotype was detected only a few times. The J gene is TRBJ2-7, the V gene TRBV28; no reliable D call. Germline V gene lookup returns CDR1 MDHEN and CDR2 SYDVKM. The CDR3 has 13 residues. V gave up 3 bases and J gave up 0 bases, with 6 bases separating them. Here the CDR3 DNA reads TGTGCCAGCAGTTTTGCACACTCCTACGAGCAGTACTTC. Residues: CASSFAHSYEQYF.

This clonotype was counted a few times. CDR3 coding DNA: TGTGCCAGCAGCTTAGCCCCATTAGACTCCTACGAGCAGTACTTC. This gives the protein CASSLAPLDSYEQYF. The rearrangement links TRBV7-8 to TRBJ2-7; no clear D gene. The CDR3 length is 15 residues. V lost 0 bases to trimming and J lost 0 bases, with 9 bases between them. Looked up from germline, CDR1 is SGHVS and CDR2 is FQNEAQ.

The J gene is TRBJ2-7, the V gene TRBV7-2; 8 positions agree with TRBD2. CDR3 length: 14 residues. J was trimmed by 3 bases and V by 4 bases; bases with no gene match: 5. CDR1 and CDR2 (germline): SGHTA, FQGNSA. CDR3: CASSSFSGDYEQYF. DNA of the CDR3: TGTGCCAGCAGCTCATTTAGCGGGGACTACGAGCAGTACTTC. Full variable domain (outside the CDR3, taken from reference TRBV7-2 and TRBJ2-7): GAGVSQSPSNKVTEKGKDVELRCDPISGHTALYWYRQSLGQGLEFLIYFQGNSAPDKSGLPSDRFSAERTGGSVSTLTIQRTQQEDSAVYLCASSSFSGDYEQYFGPGTRLTVT.

This chain joins TRBV19 and TRBJ1-5; D may be TRBD1 (5 bases). This CDR3 spans 13 amino acids. The germline gives CDR1 LNHDA, CDR2 SQIVND (reference sequence). V was pared by 7 bases and J by 3 bases, with 10 bases between. Here the CDR3 reads CASTDSHNQPQHF. As DNA, the CDR3 is TGTGCCAGTACTGACAGCCACAATCAGCCCCAGCATTTT.